The present TCR beta chain was sequenced within a study of shared clonotypes between healthy human individuals. J lost 4 bases, V lost 4 bases, and 7 bases had no gene match. The CDR3 loop spans 14 amino acids. Germline values: CDR1 MGHRA, CDR2 YSYEKL. Positive CCR7 selection of CD45RO-negative cells yielded the naive CD8 cells, and terminally differentiated effector memory CD45RA+ cells were excluded. Healthy and HIV-negative, the adult donors had no recent acute infections or vaccinations. Deep was the level at which the assay was run. TCRdb's copy holds only in-frame clones and misses some; the assay was immunoSEQ multiplex PCR. The profile covers 1.5 million to 2.5 million clones, with approximately 95% appearing a single time and 1.2% taken by the ten largest.

The sequenced sample was naive CD8+ T cells sorted from blood. This clonotype was obtained from a man between 18 and 29 years old in good health. The chain employs TRBV4-1 and TRBJ2-7, with 7 bases matching TRBD2. The CDR3 nucleotides read TGCGCCAGCAGCCTCGTCCTAGCGGAGTACGAGCAGTACTTC. As protein: CASSLVLAEYEQYF.